This T cell receptor beta chain was recorded in a study of T cells in Graves' hyperthyroidism and ophthalmopathy. Study information: Before any treatment, at initial diagnosis, peripheral blood was collected.

Participants, patients aged 18 to 65, had newly diagnosed hyperthyroidism with a duration under 2 months. Clinical symptoms, serum thyroxine and TRAb, thyroid ultrasound and orbital computed tomography together formed the diagnostic basis. The CDR3 is 13 amino acids. Between the trimmed V and J ends, which lost 4 bases and 1 base, there was a span of 7 bases. Germline assignment: CDR1 LNHDA and CDR2 SQIVND (reference sequence). RNA transcripts gave rise to amplified TCR beta CDR3 regions. Researchers ran a first-round RT-PCR on the TCR CDR3 using the HTBI primer set. One entry per CDR3 protein, called by TCRdb with MiXCR from the multiplex PCR reads. The top ten hold approximately 7.8% of the sample, which has about 300,000 distinct CDR3 sequences, 13% seen once. A few counts support this clonotype.

Sequenced sample: blood. This TCR was sampled from a woman in her twenties or thirties with Graves' hyperthyroidism that later progressed to Graves' ophthalmopathy. The V and J genes are TRBV19 and TRBJ1-1; D is unresolved. Here the CDR3 reads CASSRAENTEAFF. CDR3 in DNA: TGTGCCAGTAGTAGGGCAGAGAACACTGAAGCTTTCTTT. Combining the CDR3 with reference TRBV19 and TRBJ1-1 gives the whole variable domain DGGITQSPKYLFRKEGQNVTLSCEQNLNHDAMYWYRQDPGQGLRLIYYSQIVNDFQKGDIAEGYSVSREKKESFPLTVTSAQKNPTAFYLCASSRAENTEAFFGQGTRLTVV.